This record concerns one T cell receptor (beta chain) sequence. The sample belongs to a study of T-cell memory formation after mild COVID-19. TCRdb passed the 5' RACE reads through MiXCR, listing each CDR3 protein once. The sample includes approximately 82,000 distinct CDR3 sequences, 9.5% to 15% of them seen just once. This clonotype was sampled from a man between 18 and 29 years old who had mild COVID-19 (a few samples of this study predate the infection). Cell type and time point are not known. The source material was PBMCs or a T cell subset sorted from them (not recorded which).

The CDR3 bases are TGCGCCAGCAGCCAAGAGGGGCAGATCTATGGCTACACCTTC. Translating gives CASSQEGQIYGYTF. The rearrangement joins TRBV4-1 to TRBJ1-2; D is perhaps TRBD1 (5 bases). V was pared by 0 bases and J by 4 bases, with 9 bases between. The germline gives CDR1 MGHRA, CDR2 YSYEKL. The CDR3 extends over 14 amino acids.